Listed below are T cell receptor beta chains from one sample, sequenced in a study of cytomegalovirus exposure and HLA in healthy donors. TCRdb keeps only in-frame clones here, not all; method: immunoSEQ multiplex PCR. The table records 150,000 to 160,000 clones, more than 60% of them present only once. Sample: PBMCs. These receptors were taken from a woman aged 40 to 55 in good health and CMV-seronegative. CDR3s include the opening cysteine and the closing phenylalanine or tryptophan. A D gene is named only where the DNA matches it firmly. Some rows have no size entry. The others give once, few or many, or a class for an expanded clone.

clone_size: NA; j_call: TRBJ2-2; d_call: TRBD1; v_call: TRBV2; cdr3_aa: CASHLRGQGTGELFF; cdr3_nt: TGTGCCAGCCATCTAAGGGGGCAGGGCACCGGGGAGCTGTTTTTT
clone_size: NA; j_call: TRBJ1-2; d_call: NA; v_call: TRBV5-1; cdr3_aa: CASSLGGEYYGYTF; cdr3_nt: TGCGCCAGCAGCTTGGGGGGAGAGTACTATGGCTACACCTTC
clone_size: NA; j_call: TRBJ2-5; d_call: TRBD2; v_call: TRBV14; cdr3_aa: CASSPGLAGGLRKTQYF; cdr3_nt: TGTGCCAGCAGCCCGGGACTAGCGGGGGGGCTGCGAAAGACCCAGTACTTC
clone_size: NA; j_call: TRBJ1-5; d_call: NA; v_call: TRBV11-2; cdr3_aa: CASSLDRGGASNQPQHF; cdr3_nt: TGTGCCAGCAGCTTAGATAGGGGAGGTGCTAGCAATCAGCCCCAGCATTTT
clone_size: NA; j_call: TRBJ2-7; d_call: NA; v_call: TRBV4-1; cdr3_aa: CASSQVWTATYEQYF; cdr3_nt: TGCGCCAGCAGCCAAGTTTGGACAGCCACCTACGAGCAGTACTTC
clone_size: NA; j_call: TRBJ2-3; d_call: TRBD2; v_call: TRBV5-6; cdr3_aa: CASILWGASGGADTQYF; cdr3_nt: TGTGCCAGCATCCTTTGGGGGGCTAGCGGGGGAGCAGATACGCAGTATTTT
clone_size: NA; j_call: TRBJ2-7; d_call: TRBD1; v_call: TRBV19; cdr3_aa: CATSGTGSYEQYF; cdr3_nt: TGTGCCACCTCCGGGACAGGGAGCTACGAGCAGTACTTC
clone_size: NA; j_call: TRBJ1-4; d_call: TRBD1; v_call: TRBV6-5; cdr3_aa: CASSYGTVDNEKLFF; cdr3_nt: TGTGCCAGCAGTTACGGGACAGTGGATAATGAAAAACTGTTTTTT
clone_size: NA; j_call: TRBJ1-4; d_call: TRBD1; v_call: TRBV6-1; cdr3_aa: CASQAGGVREKLFF; cdr3_nt: TGTGCCAGCCAGGCAGGGGGAGTTCGAGAAAAACTGTTTTTT
clone_size: NA; j_call: TRBJ2-7; d_call: TRBD1; v_call: TRBV29-1; cdr3_aa: CSVRQGAPYEQYF; cdr3_nt: TGCAGCGTACGACAGGGGGCCCCCTACGAGCAGTACTTC
clone_size: NA; j_call: TRBJ2-1; d_call: NA; v_call: TRBV27; cdr3_aa: CASARGASYNEQFF; cdr3_nt: TGTGCCAGCGCCCGGGGGGCCAGCTACAATGAGCAGTTCTTC
clone_size: NA; j_call: TRBJ1-1; d_call: TRBD1; v_call: TRBV5-1; cdr3_aa: CASSLEPGGWTEAFF; cdr3_nt: TGCGCCAGCAGCTTGGAACCAGGGGGCTGGACTGAAGCTTTCTTT
clone_size: NA; j_call: TRBJ1-2; d_call: TRBD1; v_call: TRBV5-6; cdr3_aa: CASSLEPGQGIWGYTF; cdr3_nt: TGTGCCAGCAGCTTGGAACCGGGACAGGGGATATGGGGCTACACCTTC
clone_size: NA; j_call: TRBJ2-3; d_call: NA; v_call: TRBV7-9; cdr3_aa: CASSFTPSTDTQYF; cdr3_nt: TGTGCCAGCAGCTTTACACCAAGCACAGATACGCAGTATTTT
clone_size: NA; j_call: TRBJ2-2; d_call: NA; v_call: TRBV7-6; cdr3_aa: CASSSPQGSFSNTGELFF; cdr3_nt: TGTGCCAGCAGCTCTCCACAGGGATCGTTCTCAAACACCGGGGAGCTGTTTTTT
clone_size: NA; j_call: TRBJ2-1; d_call: TRBD1; v_call: TRBV6-1; cdr3_aa: CASSEAQRGPYNEQFF; cdr3_nt: TGTGCCAGCAGTGAAGCGCAAAGGGGGCCATACAATGAGCAGTTCTTC
clone_size: NA; j_call: TRBJ2-2; d_call: TRBD1; v_call: TRBV28; cdr3_aa: CASTPPQGQTGELFF; cdr3_nt: TGTGCCAGCACCCCCCCACAGGGGCAGACCGGGGAGCTGTTTTTT
clone_size: NA; j_call: TRBJ1-1; d_call: NA; v_call: TRBV11-2; cdr3_aa: CASSLVPRDTEAFF; cdr3_nt: TGTGCCAGCAGCTTGGTCCCGAGGGACACTGAAGCTTTCTTT
clone_size: once; j_call: TRBJ2-2; d_call: TRBD1; v_call: TRBV4-1; cdr3_aa: CASSHPFAAGGMGTGELFF; cdr3_nt: TGCGCCAGCAGCCACCCCTTCGCGGCAGGGGGTATGGGTACCGGGGAGCTGTTTTTT
clone_size: NA; j_call: TRBJ2-6; d_call: TRBD2; v_call: TRBV5-1; cdr3_aa: CASSLRILAGGPGANVLTF; cdr3_nt: TGCGCCAGCAGCTTGCGTATCCTGGCGGGGGGACCTGGGGCCAACGTCCTGACTTTC
clone_size: NA; j_call: TRBJ1-5; d_call: TRBD1; v_call: TRBV27; cdr3_aa: CASRPRDRGGNQPQHF; cdr3_nt: TGTGCCAGCAGACCACGGGACAGGGGAGGCAATCAGCCCCAGCATTTT
clone_size: NA; j_call: TRBJ2-2; d_call: NA; v_call: TRBV30; cdr3_aa: CAWSVPRRLVSTGELFF; cdr3_nt: TGTGCCTGGAGTGTACCAAGGAGACTAGTGAGCACCGGGGAGCTGTTTTTT
clone_size: NA; j_call: TRBJ1-1; d_call: NA; v_call: TRBV7-6; cdr3_aa: CASTPNPRQGPLEAFF; cdr3_nt: TGTGCCAGCACCCCTAACCCCCGCCAGGGGCCCCTTGAAGCTTTCTTT
clone_size: NA; j_call: TRBJ1-1; d_call: NA; v_call: TRBV7-9; cdr3_aa: CASSLMGTYVLAFF; cdr3_nt: TGTGCCAGCAGCTTAATGGGGACTTATGTTTTGGCTTTCTTT
clone_size: NA; j_call: TRBJ2-2; d_call: TRBD2; v_call: TRBV25-1; cdr3_aa: CASSELAGGLAGELFF; cdr3_nt: TGTGCCAGCAGTGAACTTGCGGGGGGGCTGGCCGGGGAGCTGTTTTTT
clone_size: NA; j_call: TRBJ1-3; d_call: NA; v_call: TRBV30; cdr3_aa: CAWRVRVSGNTIYF; cdr3_nt: TGTGCCTGGAGGGTCCGCGTCTCTGGAAACACCATATATTTT